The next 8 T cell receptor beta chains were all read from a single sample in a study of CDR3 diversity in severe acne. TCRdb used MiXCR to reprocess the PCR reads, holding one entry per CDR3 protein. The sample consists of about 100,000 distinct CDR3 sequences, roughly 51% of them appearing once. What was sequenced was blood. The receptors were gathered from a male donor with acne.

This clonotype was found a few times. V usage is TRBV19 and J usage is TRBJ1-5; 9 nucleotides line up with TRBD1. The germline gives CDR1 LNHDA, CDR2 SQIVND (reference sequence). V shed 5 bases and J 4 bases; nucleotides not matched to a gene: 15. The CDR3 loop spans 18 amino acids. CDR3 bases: TGTGCCAGTAGTCCCTTTGCCTCCCACAGGGGGCTAAATCAGCCCCAGCATTTT. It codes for CASSPFASHRGLNQPQHF.

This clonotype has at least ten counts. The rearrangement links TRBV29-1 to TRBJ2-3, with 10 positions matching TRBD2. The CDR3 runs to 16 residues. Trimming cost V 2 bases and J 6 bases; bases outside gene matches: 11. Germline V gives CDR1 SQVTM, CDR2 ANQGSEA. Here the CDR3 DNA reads TGCAGCGTTGAACGGGGACTAGCGAGAGGGGCGGATACGCAGTATTTT. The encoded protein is CSVERGLARGADTQYF.

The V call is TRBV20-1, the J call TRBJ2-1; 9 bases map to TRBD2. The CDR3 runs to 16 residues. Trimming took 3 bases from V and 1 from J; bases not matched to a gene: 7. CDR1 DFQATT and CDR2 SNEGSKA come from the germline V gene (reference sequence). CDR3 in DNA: TGCAGTGCTAGGGTCTCGGCGGGAGGGTCCTACAATGAGCAGTTCTTC. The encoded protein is CSARVSAGGSYNEQFF.

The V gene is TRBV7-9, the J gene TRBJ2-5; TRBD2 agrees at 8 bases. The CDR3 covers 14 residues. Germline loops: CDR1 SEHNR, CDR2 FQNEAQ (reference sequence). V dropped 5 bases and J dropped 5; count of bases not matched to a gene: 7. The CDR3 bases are TGTGCCAGCAGCGGCGGGACTAGTCGGGAGACCCAGTACTTC. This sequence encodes CASSGGTSRETQYF.

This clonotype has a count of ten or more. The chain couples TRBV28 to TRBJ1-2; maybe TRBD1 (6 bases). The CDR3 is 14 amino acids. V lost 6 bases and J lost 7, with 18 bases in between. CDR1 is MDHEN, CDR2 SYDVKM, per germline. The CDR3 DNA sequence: TGTGCCAGCAGAAGCCGCAGGGGCGCACGTGGCTACACCTTC. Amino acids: CASRSRRGARGYTF.

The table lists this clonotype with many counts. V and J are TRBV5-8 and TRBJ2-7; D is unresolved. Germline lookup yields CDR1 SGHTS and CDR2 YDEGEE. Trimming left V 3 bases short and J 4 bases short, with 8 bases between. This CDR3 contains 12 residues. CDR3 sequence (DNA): TGTGCCAGCAGCTACGACTCTTACGAGCAGTACTTC. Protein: CASSYDSYEQYF.

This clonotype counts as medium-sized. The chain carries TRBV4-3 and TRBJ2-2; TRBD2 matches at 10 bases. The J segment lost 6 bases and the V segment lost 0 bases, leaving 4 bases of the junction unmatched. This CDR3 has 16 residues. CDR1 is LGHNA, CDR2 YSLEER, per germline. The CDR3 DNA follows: TGCGCCAGCAGCCAAGAGCCTAGCGGGAGTGCCGGGGAGCTGTTTTTT. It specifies CASSQEPSGSAGELFF.

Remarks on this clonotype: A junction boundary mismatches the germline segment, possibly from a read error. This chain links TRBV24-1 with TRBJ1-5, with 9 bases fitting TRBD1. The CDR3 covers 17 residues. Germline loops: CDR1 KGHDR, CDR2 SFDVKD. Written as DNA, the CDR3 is TGTGCCAGCAGTTTGGGGACAGGGAGTTATAGCAATCAGCCCCAGCATTTT. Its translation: CASSLGTGSYSNQPQHF.